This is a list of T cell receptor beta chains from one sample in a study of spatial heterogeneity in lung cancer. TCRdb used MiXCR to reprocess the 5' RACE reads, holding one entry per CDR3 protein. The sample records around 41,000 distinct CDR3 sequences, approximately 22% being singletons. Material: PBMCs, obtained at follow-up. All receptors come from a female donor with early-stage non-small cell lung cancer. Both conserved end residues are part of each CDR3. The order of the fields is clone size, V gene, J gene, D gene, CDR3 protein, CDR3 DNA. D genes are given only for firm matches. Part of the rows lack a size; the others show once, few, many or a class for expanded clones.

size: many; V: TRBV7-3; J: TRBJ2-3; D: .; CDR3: CASSLGHPTDTQYF; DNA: TGTGCCAGCAGCTTAGGGCACCCCACAGATACGCAGTATTTT
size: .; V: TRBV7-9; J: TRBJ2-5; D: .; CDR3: CASSSTTGEETQYF; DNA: TGTGCCAGCAGCTCTACGACGGGAGAAGAGACCCAGTACTTC
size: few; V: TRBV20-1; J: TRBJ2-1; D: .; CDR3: CSARDAGGPPGDEQFF; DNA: TGCAGTGCTAGAGATGCAGGCGGACCTCCTGGCGATGAGCAGTTCTTC
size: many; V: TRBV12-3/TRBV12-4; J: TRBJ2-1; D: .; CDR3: CASSLYDEQFF; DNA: TGTGCCAGCAGTTTATACGATGAGCAGTTCTTC
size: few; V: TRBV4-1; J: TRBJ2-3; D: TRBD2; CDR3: CASRLGRGRADTQYF; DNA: TGCGCCAGCAGGCTTGGCCGTGGGAGGGCAGATACGCAGTATTTT
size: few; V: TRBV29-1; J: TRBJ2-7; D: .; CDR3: CSRRGRYEQYF; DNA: TGCAGCCGGCGCGGGCGGTACGAGCAGTACTTC
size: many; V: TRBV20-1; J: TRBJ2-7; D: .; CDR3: CSARDTSYEQYF; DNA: TGCAGTGCTAGGGACACCTCCTACGAGCAGTACTTC
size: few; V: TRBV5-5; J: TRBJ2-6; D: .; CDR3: CASSLAHSGANVLTF; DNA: TGTGCCAGCAGCTTGGCACATTCTGGGGCCAACGTCCTGACTTTC
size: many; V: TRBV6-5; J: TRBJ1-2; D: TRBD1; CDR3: CASSSTGTGESTGYTF; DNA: TGTGCCAGCAGTTCGACCGGGACAGGGGAATCGACTGGCTACACCTTC
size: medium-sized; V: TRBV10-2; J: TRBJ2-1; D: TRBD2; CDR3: CASSPIAGAPLNEQFF; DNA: TGCGCCAGCAGTCCGATAGCGGGGGCCCCTCTCAATGAGCAGTTCTTC
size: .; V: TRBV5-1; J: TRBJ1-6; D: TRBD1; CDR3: CASSLDRGNSPLHF; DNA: TGCGCCAGCAGCTTGGACAGGGGAAATTCACCCCTCCACTTT
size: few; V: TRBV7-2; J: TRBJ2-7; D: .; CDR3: CASSSVRGEQYF; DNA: TGTGCCAGCAGCTCCGTCCGGGGAGAGCAGTACTTC
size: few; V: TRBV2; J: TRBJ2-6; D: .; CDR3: CASSGTGANVLTF; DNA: TGTGCCAGTAGCGGTACGGGGGCCAACGTCCTGACTTTC
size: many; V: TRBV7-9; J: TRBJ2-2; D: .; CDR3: CASSFATNTGELFF; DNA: TGTGCCAGCAGCTTCGCTACGAACACCGGGGAGCTGTTTTTT
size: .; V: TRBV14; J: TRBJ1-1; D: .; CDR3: CASSRVRGADTEAFF; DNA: TGTGCCAGCAGCCGAGTACGGGGGGCTGACACTGAAGCTTTCTTT
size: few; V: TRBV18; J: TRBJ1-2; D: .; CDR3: CASSAGDGDYGYTF; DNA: TGTGCCAGCTCCGCGGGGGACGGTGACTATGGCTACACCTTC
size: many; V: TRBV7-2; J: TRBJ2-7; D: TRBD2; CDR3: CASSLNSGLAGDNEQYF; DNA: TGTGCCAGCAGCCTAAACTCGGGACTAGCGGGAGACAACGAGCAGTACTTC
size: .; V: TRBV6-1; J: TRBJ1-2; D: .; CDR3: CASRFSSSGNYGYTF; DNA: TGTGCCAGCCGCTTCTCTTCGAGCGGCAACTATGGCTACACCTTC
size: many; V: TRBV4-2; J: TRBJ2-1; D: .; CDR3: CASSPGTYNEQFF; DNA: TGTGCCAGCAGCCCCGGGACCTACAATGAGCAGTTCTTC
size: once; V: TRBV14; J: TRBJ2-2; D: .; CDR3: CASSQALRGTGELFF; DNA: TGTGCCAGCAGCCAAGCTCTTCGGGGCACCGGGGAGCTGTTTTTT
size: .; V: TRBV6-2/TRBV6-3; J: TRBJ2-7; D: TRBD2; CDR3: CASSRSSGGAYEQYF; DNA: TGTGCCAGCAGTCGCTCTAGCGGGGGGGCCTACGAGCAGTACTTC
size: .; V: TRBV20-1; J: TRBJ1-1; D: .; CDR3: CSAKEGGTYTEAFF; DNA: TGCAGTGCTAAGGAGGGGGGCACCTACACTGAAGCTTTCTTT
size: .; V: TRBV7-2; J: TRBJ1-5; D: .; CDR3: CASSFGPNKQTQHF; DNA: TGTGCCAGCAGCTTTGGGCCAAACAAACAAACCCAGCATTTT
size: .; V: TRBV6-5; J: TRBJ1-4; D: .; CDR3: CASSYSTGGEKLFF; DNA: TGTGCCAGCAGTTACTCGACCGGGGGCGAAAAACTGTTTTTT
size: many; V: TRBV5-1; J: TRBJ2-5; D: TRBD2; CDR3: CASSLDVAGVETQYF; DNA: TGCGCCAGCAGCTTGGACGTAGCGGGGGTAGAGACCCAGTACTTC
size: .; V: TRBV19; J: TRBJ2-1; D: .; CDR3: CASSIVGGTQQFF; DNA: TGTGCCAGTAGTATAGTTGGCGGCACCCAGCAGTTCTTC
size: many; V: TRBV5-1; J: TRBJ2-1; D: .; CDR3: CASSTTGPLNEQFF; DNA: TGCGCCAGCAGCACTACAGGGCCGTTAAATGAGCAGTTCTTC
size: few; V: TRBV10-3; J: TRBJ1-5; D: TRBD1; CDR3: CAISPDRAYQPQHF; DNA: TGTGCCATCAGTCCGGACAGGGCCTACCAGCCCCAGCATTTT
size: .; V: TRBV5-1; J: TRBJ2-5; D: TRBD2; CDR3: CASSSSSGSLQETLYF; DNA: TGCGCCAGCAGTTCCTCTAGCGGGAGTTTACAAGAGACCCTGTACTTC
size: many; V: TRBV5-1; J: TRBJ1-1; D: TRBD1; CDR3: CASSPTGAGGTEAFF; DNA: TGCGCCAGCAGTCCTACAGGGGCCGGGGGCACTGAAGCTTTCTTT
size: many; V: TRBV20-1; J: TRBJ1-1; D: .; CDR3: CSARDFKALNTEAFF; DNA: TGCAGTGCTAGAGATTTCAAGGCTTTGAACACTGAAGCTTTCTTT
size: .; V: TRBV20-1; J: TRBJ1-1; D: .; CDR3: CSASYRPNTEAFF; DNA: TGCAGTGCTAGTTACAGACCGAACACTGAAGCTTTCTTT
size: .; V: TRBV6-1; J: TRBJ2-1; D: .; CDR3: CASSRDTFRSYNEQFF; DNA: TGTGCCAGTTCCCGGGACACTTTTCGCTCCTACAATGAGCAGTTCTTC
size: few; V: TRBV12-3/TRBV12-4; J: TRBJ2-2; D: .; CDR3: CASSRDLTGELFF; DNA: TGTGCCAGCAGTCGCGACCTCACCGGGGAGCTGTTTTTT
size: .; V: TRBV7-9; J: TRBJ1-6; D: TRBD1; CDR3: CASSPRGGGDDRVRSPLHF; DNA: TGTGCCAGCAGCCCCCGAGGGGGGGGTGACGACAGGGTTCGATCACCCCTCCACTTT
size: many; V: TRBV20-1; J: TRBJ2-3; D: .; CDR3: CSARRGPPTDTQYF; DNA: TGCAGTGCTAGGCGGGGGCCGCCCACAGATACGCAGTATTTT
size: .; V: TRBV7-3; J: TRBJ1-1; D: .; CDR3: CASSLEGVRTEAFF; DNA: TGTGCCAGCAGCTTAGAAGGAGTTAGGACTGAAGCTTTCTTT
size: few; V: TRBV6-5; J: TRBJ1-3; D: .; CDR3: CASSTYSSGNTIYF; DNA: TGTGCCAGCAGTACTTACAGCTCTGGAAACACCATATATTTT
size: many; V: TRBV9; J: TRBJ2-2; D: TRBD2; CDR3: CASSVGGGNTGELFF; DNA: TGTGCCAGCAGCGTAGGCGGGGGAAACACCGGGGAGCTGTTTTTT
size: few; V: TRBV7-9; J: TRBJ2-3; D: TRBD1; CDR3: CASSPGLGQDTDTQYF; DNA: TGTGCCAGCAGCCCCGGGTTGGGACAGGACACAGATACGCAGTATTTT
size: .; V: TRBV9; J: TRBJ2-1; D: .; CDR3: CASSPRGRQNEQFF; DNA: TGTGCCAGCAGCCCCCGCGGGCGGCAGAATGAGCAGTTCTTC